Below are 32 T cell receptor beta chains sequenced from a single sample in a study of T-cell memory formation after mild COVID-19 (dated by TCRdb to about 2021). Libraries were made using 5' RACE. Sequenced using an Illumina NovaSeq 6000. The public reads were quality trimmed at Q25 with fastp and then assembled into clones with MiXCR by TCRdb, keeping productive beta chains. A single entry per CDR3 protein holds the most common genes and DNA from its merged rows. This sample lists some 40,000 distinct CDR3 sequences; 7.3% were detected once. The top ten hold 1.2% to 1.5% of the sample. What was sequenced was PBMCs or a T cell subset sorted from them (not recorded which). These receptors were obtained from a young man who had mild COVID-19 (a few samples of this study predate the infection). The sample titles of this study are shuffled in the database, so cell type and time point are left out; the donor was told from shared clones.

This clonotype was picked up a small number of times. The gene calls are TRBV12-3 or TRBV12-4 and TRBJ2-3; 8 bases are a match to TRBD2. V lost 0 bases, J lost 0 bases, and 2 bases stayed unmatched. This CDR3 has 16 amino acids. CDR3 DNA: TGTGCCAGCAGTTTAGCTTTAGCGGGAAGCACAGATACGCAGTATTTT. Translated: CASSLALAGSTDTQYF.

CDR3 nucleotide sequence: TGTGCCAGCAGCGAGCGGGGGGGGCCCTACGAGCAGTACTTC. It yields the protein CASSERGGPYEQYF. The gene calls are TRBV7-2 and TRBJ2-7; 10 nucleotides match TRBD2. The ends lost 5 bases at V and 2 bases at J; junction bases unmatched: 3. This CDR3 has 14 residues. CDR1 and CDR2 from the germline V gene are SGHTA and FQGNSA.

This clonotype was recorded at least ten times. The V and J genes are TRBV7-2 and TRBJ2-7; no clear D. Trimming pared 4 bases from V and 0 bases from J, leaving 7 bases between. CDR1 SGHTA and CDR2 FQGNSA come from the germline V gene. This CDR3 spans 13 amino acids. CDR3 sequence reads: CASSYGSSYEQYV. The CDR3 DNA is TGTGCCAGCAGCTACGGGTCCTCCTACGAGCAGTACGTC.

The rearrangement links TRBV9 to TRBJ2-2, with D possibly called TRBD1 or TRBD2 (6 bases each). This CDR3 is 17 amino acids long. V was shortened by 4 bases and J by 5 bases, with 21 bases between the two germline ends. Per the germline V gene, CDR1 is SGDLS and CDR2 is YYNGEE. Here the CDR3 DNA reads TGTGCCAGCAGCTCCAACATGGGGGGCAGGAAGACCGGGGAGCTGTTTTTT. Encoded protein: CASSSNMGGRKTGELFF.

This clonotype was counted at least ten times. CDR3 DNA: TGTGCCAGCAGCTTATCTCTGCGGGGGGCCCGAGATACGCAGTATTTT. Translation gives CASSLSLRGARDTQYF. J is TRBJ2-3 and V is TRBV7-8, with 8 nucleotides matching TRBD2. After removal of 2 bases from V and 5 bases from J, the junction contained 9 bases not matched to a gene. Germline CDR1 is SGHVS and CDR2 is FQNEAQ. The CDR3 totals 16 residues.

This clonotype appeared many times. The V call is TRBV7-9, the J call TRBJ1-1, with TRBD1 identical over 9 bases. The length of the CDR3 is 14 residues. CDR1 and CDR2 (germline): SEHNR, FQNEAQ (reference sequence). V lost 3 bases and J lost 3; bases outside the gene matches: 2. CDR3 sequence (DNA): TGTGCCAGCAGCTTGTGGGACAGGGACACTGAAGCTTTCTTT. This translates into CASSLWDRDTEAFF.

The V and J genes are TRBV5-1 and TRBJ2-1, with 16 bases identical to TRBD2. V dropped 4 bases and J dropped 8; count of bases not matched to a gene: 6. CDR3 length: 16 amino acids. CDR1 SGHRS and CDR2 YFSETQ come from the germline V gene. CDR3 loop: CASSRGTSGGADEQFF. CDR3 sequence (DNA): TGCGCCAGCAGCCGCGGGACTAGCGGGGGGGCGGATGAGCAGTTCTTC.

This clonotype was recorded a few times. The chain employs TRBV2 and TRBJ1-5; a possible D gene is TRBD1 (6 bases). V lost 6 bases and J lost 15, with 21 bases in between. From germline, CDR1 is SNHLY and CDR2 FYNNEI. The CDR3 is made up of 13 amino acids. The CDR3 coding sequence is TGTGCCAGCAGCCCGAATTCTCAGGGGTTGGGGCATTTT. Protein sequence: CASSPNSQGLGHF.

The V and J genes are TRBV29-1 and TRBJ2-5; D perhaps matches TRBD2 (6 bases). The V end lost 7 bases, the J end lost 1 base, and 10 bases lay between the germline ends. CDR1 SQVTM and CDR2 ANQGSEA come from the germline V gene. There are 12 residues in the CDR3. The CDR3 DNA reads TGCAGCGGTGGGGGGACCCAAGAGACCCAGTACTTC. Protein sequence: CSGGGTQETQYF.

This chain connects TRBV5-1 to TRBJ2-5, with TRBD1 matching over 7 bases. Losses at the gene ends were 5 bases for V and 2 bases for J; bases not matched to a gene: 12. This CDR3 comprises 16 residues. Germline V gives CDR1 SGHRS, CDR2 YFSETQ. The DNA of the CDR3 is TGCGCCAGCAGGGACAGGATGGGCGCCGATCAAGAGACCCAGTACTTC. Translated, it gives CASRDRMGADQETQYF. The entire variable domain, with the rest obtained from reference TRBV5-1 and TRBJ2-5, is as follows: KAGVTQTPRYLIKTRGQQVTLSCSPISGHRSVSWYQQTPGQGLQFLFEYFSETQRNKGNFPGRFSGRQFSNSRSEMNVSTLELGDSALYLCASRDRMGADQETQYFGPGTRLLVL.

V usage is TRBV5-1 and J usage is TRBJ2-2; no clear D. The CDR3 totals 12 residues. The V gene's germline CDR1 is SGHRS and CDR2 YFSETQ. Trimming took 1 base from V and 9 from J, leaving 7 bases between them. The CDR3 sequence is CASSLWNRELFF. The DNA of the CDR3 is TGCGCCAGCAGCTTGTGGAACAGGGAGCTGTTTTTT.

This clonotype was observed a handful of times. The gene calls are TRBV18 and TRBJ2-3; D is undetermined. This CDR3 is 13 amino acids long. Germline loops: CDR1 KGHSH, CDR2 LQKENI. V lost 5 bases to trimming and J lost 0 bases, with 6 bases between them. CDR3 loop: CASSSASTDTQYF. The CDR3 DNA reads TGTGCCAGCTCATCAGCGAGCACAGATACGCAGTATTTT.

The chain links TRBV20-1 to TRBJ1-5; D not resolved. There are 13 residues in the CDR3. Between the trimmed V and J ends, which lost 6 bases and 5 bases, there was a span of 14 bases. Germline lookup yields CDR1 DFQATT and CDR2 SNEGSKA (reference sequence). The CDR3, as DNA: TGCAGTGCATTTGTCTTGGGCGATCAGCCCCAGCATTTT. It yields the protein CSAFVLGDQPQHF.

In this sample, this clonotype turned up a few times. The chain recombines TRBV6-6 with TRBJ1-1; D is unresolved. CDR3 length: 14 amino acids. Germline values: CDR1 MNHNY, CDR2 SVGAGI (reference sequence). The V end lost 6 bases, the J end lost 0 bases, and 11 bases lay between the germline ends. CDR3 residues: CASSKNHMNTEAFF. The CDR3 DNA reads as TGTGCCAGCAGCAAAAACCACATGAACACTGAAGCTTTCTTT.

The CDR3 bases are TGCGCCAGCAGGCTCTCAGGGGGGAACACTGAAGCTTTCTTT. Its protein is CASRLSGGNTEAFF. This chain uses TRBV10-2 with TRBJ1-1; TRBD1 agrees at 7 bases. The CDR3 sequence is 14 residues long. CDR1 and CDR2 (germline): WSHSY, SAAADI. With V trimmed by 6 bases and J by 1 base, 5 bases remained unmatched.

The CDR3 nucleotides are TGTGCCAGCAGATTTACAGGGAGCTATGGCTACACCTTC. It translates to CASRFTGSYGYTF. The chain recombines TRBV5-6 with TRBJ1-2; a possible D gene is TRBD1 (6 bases). Germline V gene lookup returns CDR1 SGHDT and CDR2 YYEEEE. This CDR3 spans 13 amino acids. V lost 5 bases, J lost 4 bases, and 12 bases lay in between.

V usage is TRBV7-2 and J usage is TRBJ2-3; no firm D call. Per the germline V gene, CDR1 is SGHTA and CDR2 is FQGNSA. With 3 bases removed from V and 2 bases from J, the gap between germline ends came to 3 bases. The CDR3 spans 12 residues. CDR3: CASSLFTDTQYF. The CDR3 bases are TGTGCCAGCAGCTTGTTCACAGATACGCAGTATTTT.

Written as DNA, the CDR3 is TGCGCCAGCAGCTCGACCTCGGGCTATGGCTACACCTTC. The encoded protein is CASSSTSGYGYTF. The gene calls are TRBV5-1 and TRBJ1-2; D gene ambiguous. The germline CDR1 and CDR2 sequences are SGHRS and YFSETQ. Trimming left V 3 bases short and J 4 bases short, with 10 bases between. The CDR3 runs to 13 residues.

This clonotype was seen a few times. This chain joins TRBV6-1 and TRBJ1-1, with D maybe TRBD1 (5 bases). V was clipped by 4 bases and J by 5 bases, with 17 bases between them. Germline V CDR1 and CDR2: MNHNS, SASEGT. The CDR3 is made up of 15 amino acids. This CDR3 reads CASSGAGLGWTEAFF. In nucleotides, the CDR3 is TGTGCCAGCAGTGGGGCAGGGTTAGGATGGACTGAAGCTTTCTTT.

This clonotype was found a few times. This chain connects TRBV11-3 to TRBJ2-5; perhaps D is TRBD1 or TRBD2 (5 bases each). CDR1 and CDR2 (germline): SGHNT, YENEEA. The length of the CDR3 is 14 residues. V shed 1 base and J shed 10 bases, with 16 bases lying between them. CDR3 region: CASSLGGASHIQYF. The CDR3 region has the DNA TGTGCCAGCAGCTTAGGAGGGGCTAGCCATATCCAGTACTTC.

There are many counts of this clonotype. The rearrangement links TRBV15 to TRBJ2-7, with D maybe TRBD1 (6 bases). The CDR3 consists of 16 residues. Germline V gives CDR1 LNHNV, CDR2 YYDKDF (reference sequence). The ends were cut back, 1 base at V and 3 bases at J, with 16 bases in the middle. The CDR3 spells CATSRGLTGSHYEQYF. In nucleotides, the CDR3 is TGTGCCACCAGCAGAGGGCTAACAGGGAGCCACTACGAGCAGTACTTC.

This clonotype appeared once. A much larger clone differs from this one at a single base, so this may be a read error. Since no conserved phenylalanine or tryptophan closes the CDR3, a read error is the likely cause. The rearrangement uses TRBV4-3 and TRBJ2-3, with a weak D call TRBD2 (5 bases). Germline CDR1 reads LGHNA; CDR2 reads YSLEER. The length of the CDR3 is 15 residues. Trimming removed 4 bases at V and 0 bases at J, with 11 bases between. CDR3 coding DNA: TGCGCCAGCAGCCTCCTAGCTGGTAGCACAGATACGCAGTATTCT. This gives the protein CASSLLAGSTDTQYS.

This clonotype was recorded at least ten times. The V and J genes are TRBV7-6 and TRBJ2-5; the match to TRBD2 covers 9 bases. The CDR3 extends over 16 amino acids. V lost 5 bases and J lost 2; bases outside the gene matches: 9. CDR1 and CDR2 from the germline V gene are SGHVS and FNYEAQ. DNA for the CDR3: TGTGCCAGCAGCCCCCCCCGGACTAGCGTACAAGAGACCCAGTACTTC. This gives the protein CASSPPRTSVQETQYF.

In this sample, this clonotype turned up a few times. The V call is TRBV3-1, the J call TRBJ2-2, with unresolved D. The CDR3 runs to 13 residues. The germline V gene has CDR1 LGHDT and CDR2 YNNKEL (reference sequence). Trimming took off 1 base at V and 5 bases at J, with 5 bases between the two ends. The CDR3 reads CASSQGATGELFF. The CDR3 DNA reads TGTGCCAGCAGCCAAGGGGCGACCGGGGAGCTGTTTTTT.

This chain links TRBV20-1 with TRBJ1-5, with 10 bases aligning to TRBD1. This CDR3 is 14 amino acids long. From germline, CDR1 is DFQATT and CDR2 SNEGSKA (reference sequence). V was clipped by 2 bases and J by 6 bases; unmatched bases: 4. The CDR3 nucleotides read TGCAGTGCTAGAATGGGACAGGGGCTTCAGCCCCAGCATTTT. Its protein is CSARMGQGLQPQHF.

In its sample, this clonotype was seen many times. The chain recombines TRBV5-1 with TRBJ1-1; D perhaps matches TRBD1 (5 bases). Germline V CDR1 and CDR2: SGHRS, YFSETQ. The CDR3 has 12 amino acids. Trimming shortened V by 4 bases and J by 4 bases, and 8 bases separated the two germline ends. CDR3 sequence (DNA): TGCGCCAGCAGCGCGGGGGGCACTGAAGCTTTCTTT. It encodes CASSAGGTEAFF.

This clonotype appeared many times. This chain connects TRBV4-2 to TRBJ2-7; 7 bases line up with TRBD1. Germline V gene lookup returns CDR1 LGHNA and CDR2 YNFKEQ. There are 14 residues in the CDR3. The V and J ends lost 1 base and 3 bases, in that order; junction bases with no gene match: 3. CDR3 DNA sequence: TGTGCCAGCAGCCAAGTTGGGACAGTCTACGAGCAGTACTTC. Translated, it gives CASSQVGTVYEQYF.

The chain combines TRBV18 with TRBJ2-3; D remains ambiguous. Germline V gene lookup returns CDR1 KGHSH and CDR2 LQKENI. The CDR3 extends over 12 amino acids. V was clipped by 1 base and J by 5 bases, with 4 bases between them. The CDR3 sequence: CASSPREDTQYF. For the CDR3, the DNA is TGTGCCAGCTCACCACGGGAAGATACGCAGTATTTT.

The V and J genes are TRBV15 and TRBJ1-5, with D unresolved. The ends were cut back, 1 base at V and 6 bases at J, with 7 bases in the middle. The CDR3 loop spans 13 amino acids. In germline, CDR1 is LNHNV, CDR2 YYDKDF (reference sequence). CDR3 sequence reads: CATSRGVGQPQHF. CDR3 sequence (DNA): TGTGCCACCAGCAGAGGGGTGGGTCAGCCCCAGCATTTT.

The chain combines TRBV4-2 with TRBJ1-2; the match to TRBD1 covers 8 bases. V trimming: 4 bases; J trimming: 3 bases; junction bases outside the gene matches: 7. This CDR3 has 15 amino acids. Germline CDR1 reads LGHNA; CDR2 reads YNFKEQ. The CDR3 here is CASSPRSGQDYGYTF. CDR3 sequence (DNA): TGTGCCAGCAGCCCCCGCTCGGGACAGGACTATGGCTACACCTTC.

A few counts support this clonotype. The gene calls are TRBV10-3 and TRBJ2-7; the D gene is possibly TRBD2 (7 bases). V was shortened by 3 bases and J by 2 bases, with 11 bases between the two germline ends. CDR1 and CDR2 from the germline V gene are ENHRY and SYGVKD. This CDR3 is 14 amino acids long. CDR3 in amino acids: CAISEGGRAYEQYV. In DNA, the CDR3 is TGTGCCATCAGTGAAGGGGGGAGGGCCTACGAGCAGTACGTC.

The rearrangement uses TRBV4-3 and TRBJ1-1; D gene uncertain. V shed 1 base and J shed 5 bases, with 8 bases lying between them. The CDR3 sequence is 13 residues long. Looked up from germline, CDR1 is LGHNA and CDR2 is YSLEER. As DNA, the CDR3 is TGCGCCAGCAGCCAAGCAGAAGGAACTGAAGCTTTCTTT. It translates to CASSQAEGTEAFF.